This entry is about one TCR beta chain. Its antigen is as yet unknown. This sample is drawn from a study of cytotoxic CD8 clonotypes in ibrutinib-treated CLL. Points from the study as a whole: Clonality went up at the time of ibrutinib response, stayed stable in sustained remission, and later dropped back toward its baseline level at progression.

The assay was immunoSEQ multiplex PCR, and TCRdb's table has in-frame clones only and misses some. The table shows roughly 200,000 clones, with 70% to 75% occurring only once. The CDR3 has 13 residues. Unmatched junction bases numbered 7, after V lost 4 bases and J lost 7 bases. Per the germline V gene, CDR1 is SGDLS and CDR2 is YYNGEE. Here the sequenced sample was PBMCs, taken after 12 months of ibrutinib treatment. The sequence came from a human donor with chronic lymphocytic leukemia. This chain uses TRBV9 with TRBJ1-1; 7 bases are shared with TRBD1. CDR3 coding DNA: TGTGCCAGCAGCCCCGACAGGGCTAATGAAGCTTTCTTT. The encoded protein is CASSPDRANEAFF.